The present entry profiles one T cell receptor (beta chain) with its context. Its antigen is currently unknown. Each donor had 8.5 to 10 milliliters of peripheral blood drawn. Researchers isolated at least 7 million PBMCs per sample. The data were obtained in a study of blood T cells in healthy people across ages. Notes on the study in general: Across samples, TCR beta diversity tracked strongly with naive T cell percentage. Per-million-T-cell TCR beta diversity fell roughly linearly with age.

Using a J-beta primer mix together with a sample-barcoded 5' primer, a second PCR was run for about 6 to 11 cycles. TCRdb re-derived calls from the 5' RACE reads in MiXCR, one entry per CDR3 protein. Of about 780,000 distinct CDR3 sequences in the sample, around half are singletons; the top ten hold 15% to 20%. Germline trimming cut 6 bases from V and 7 bases from J; bases unmatched to any gene: 6. The CDR3 is made up of 14 amino acids. Germline V gene lookup returns CDR1 MDHEN and CDR2 SYDVKM. The rearrangement links TRBV28 to TRBJ2-1; 10 positions agree with TRBD2. The sample consisted of blood. This receptor was taken from a man older than 75 in good health. For the CDR3, the DNA is TGTGCCAGCAGGGCTAGCGGGAGCCCTAATGAGCAGTTCTTC. It translates to CASRASGSPNEQFF.